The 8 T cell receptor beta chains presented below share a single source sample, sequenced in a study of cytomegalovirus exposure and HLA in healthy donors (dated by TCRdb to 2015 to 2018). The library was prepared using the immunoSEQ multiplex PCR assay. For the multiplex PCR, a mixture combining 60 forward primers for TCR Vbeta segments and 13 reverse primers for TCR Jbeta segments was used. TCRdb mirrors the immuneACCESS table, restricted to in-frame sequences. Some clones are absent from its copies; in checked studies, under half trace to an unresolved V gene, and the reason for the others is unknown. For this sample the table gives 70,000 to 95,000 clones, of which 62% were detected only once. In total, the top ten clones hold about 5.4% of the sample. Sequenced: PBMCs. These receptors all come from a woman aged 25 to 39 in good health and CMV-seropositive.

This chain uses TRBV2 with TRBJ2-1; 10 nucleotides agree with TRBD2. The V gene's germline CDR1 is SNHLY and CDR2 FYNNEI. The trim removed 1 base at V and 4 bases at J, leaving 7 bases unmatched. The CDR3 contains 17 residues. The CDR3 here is CASSEGVAGGLYNEQFF. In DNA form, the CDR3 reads TGTGCCAGCAGTGAAGGGGTAGCGGGGGGCCTATACAATGAGCAGTTCTTC.

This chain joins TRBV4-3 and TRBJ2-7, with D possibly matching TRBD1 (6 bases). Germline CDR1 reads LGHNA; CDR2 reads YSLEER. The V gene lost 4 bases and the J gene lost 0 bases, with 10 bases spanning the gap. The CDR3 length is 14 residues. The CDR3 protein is CASSLRDTSYEQYF. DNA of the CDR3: TGCGCCAGCAGCCTCCGGGACACCTCCTACGAGCAGTACTTC.

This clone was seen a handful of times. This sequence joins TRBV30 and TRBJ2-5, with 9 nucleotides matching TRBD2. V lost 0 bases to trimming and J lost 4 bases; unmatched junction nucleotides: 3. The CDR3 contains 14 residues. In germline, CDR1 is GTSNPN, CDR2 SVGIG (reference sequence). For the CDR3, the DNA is TGTGCCTGGAGTGTAGGCGGGAGGGGAGAGACCCAGTACTTC. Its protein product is CAWSVGGRGETQYF. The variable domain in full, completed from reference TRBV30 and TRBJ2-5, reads SQTIHQWPATLVQPVGSPLSLECTVEGTSNPNLYWYRQAAGRGLQLLFYSVGIGQISSEVPQNLSASRPQDRQFILSSKKLLLSDSGFYLCAWSVGGRGETQYFGPGTRLLVL.

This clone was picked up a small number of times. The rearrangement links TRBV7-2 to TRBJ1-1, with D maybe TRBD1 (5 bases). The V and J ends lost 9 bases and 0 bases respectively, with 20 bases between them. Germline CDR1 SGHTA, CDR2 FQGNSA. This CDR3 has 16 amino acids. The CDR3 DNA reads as TGTGCCAGTAGCAGGGACTCTTCCTCTTTGAACACTGAAGCTTTCTTT. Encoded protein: CASSRDSSSLNTEAFF.

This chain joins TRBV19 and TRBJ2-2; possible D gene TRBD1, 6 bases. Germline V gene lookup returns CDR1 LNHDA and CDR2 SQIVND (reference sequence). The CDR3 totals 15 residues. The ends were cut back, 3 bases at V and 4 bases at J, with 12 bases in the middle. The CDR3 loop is CASSMRGGGTGELFF. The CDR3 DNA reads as TGTGCCAGTAGTATGAGAGGGGGTGGCACCGGGGAGCTGTTTTTT.

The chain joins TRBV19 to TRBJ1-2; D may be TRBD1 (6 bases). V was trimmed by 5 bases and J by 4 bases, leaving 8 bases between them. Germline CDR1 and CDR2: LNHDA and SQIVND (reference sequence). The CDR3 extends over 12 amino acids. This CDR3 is CASSQGTYGYTF. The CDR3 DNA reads TGTGCCAGTAGTCAGGGGACCTATGGCTACACCTTC.

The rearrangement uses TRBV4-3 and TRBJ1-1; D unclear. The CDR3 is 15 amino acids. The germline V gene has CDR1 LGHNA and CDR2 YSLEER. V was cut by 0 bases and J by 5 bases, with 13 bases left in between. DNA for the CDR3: TGCGCCAGCAGCCAAGAAAAGGAGGCCGCGACTGAAGCTTTCTTT. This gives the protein CASSQEKEAATEAFF.

CDR3 nucleotide sequence: TGTGCCAGCAGAGAACTAACAGGGGGCGCAAAGAACACTGAAGCTTTCTTT. Amino acids: CASRELTGGAKNTEAFF. The J gene is TRBJ1-1, the V gene TRBV6-1, with 9 bases fitting TRBD1. The CDR3 consists of 17 residues. V was clipped by 6 bases and J by 1 base; unmatched bases: 12. Germline-derived CDR1 and CDR2 are MNHNS and SASEGT.